The source of this T cell receptor beta chain is a study of shared clonotypes between healthy human individuals. The assay was immunoSEQ multiplex PCR, and TCRdb's table has in-frame clones only and misses some. The repertoire holds some 2,100,000 clones, with under 97% as singletons. Per the germline V gene, CDR1 is ENHRY and CDR2 is SYGVKD. This CDR3 is 16 amino acids long. The V gene lost 8 bases and the J gene lost 10 bases, with 24 bases spanning the gap. The gene calls are TRBV10-3 and TRBJ1-6; D is possibly TRBD1 (6 bases). The sample comprised naive CD4+ T cells sorted from blood. Documented subset: CD45RA+ positively selected. The clonotype comes from a man aged 18 to 30 in good health. CDR3 in DNA: TGTGCCATCTCGCCCGGGGGCGAGCGAGCAGGATCACCCCTCCACTTT. Its protein product is CAISPGGERAGSPLHF.